This T cell receptor beta chain was captured by sequencing in a study of T cell changes during pregnancy in multiple sclerosis (dated by TCRdb to the late 2010s). Concerning the study at large: The study looked at changes in the T cell repertoire across pregnancy in women with multiple sclerosis.

Regarding this clone: The antigen it recognizes is unknown. The input lacks base qualities; no much larger clone sits a single base away.

Libraries were constructed by the immunoSEQ multiplex PCR assay. TCRdb's version of the immuneACCESS table is confined to in-frame rearrangements and falls short of the full clone set. An unresolved V gene accounts for under half of the shortfall where checked; the remainder is of unknown origin. The sample data list around 30,000 clones, and 87% of these were observed just once. The top ten clonotypes cover roughly 9.7% of the sample. This specimen consisted of CD8+ T cells from peripheral blood mononuclear cells, obtained in the first trimester of pregnancy. The TCR comes from a female donor with multiple sclerosis, enrolled in a pregnancy study.

The DNA sequence reads TGTGCCAGCAGCCCTGATAGCGGAAGCTACAATGAGCAGTTCTTC. The encoded protein is CASSPDSGSYNEQFF. This sequence uses TRBV4-2 and TRBJ2-1, and TRBD2 may be the D gene, going by 6 matching bases. Deletion took 4 bases off V and 3 bases off J, with a span of 13 bases between the germline ends. Taken from cysteine to phenylalanine, the CDR3 has 15 residues. Only the CDR3 DNA is retained, 45 bases long and in frame from the first base. Per the germline V gene, LGHNA is the CDR1 and YNFKEQ is the CDR2.